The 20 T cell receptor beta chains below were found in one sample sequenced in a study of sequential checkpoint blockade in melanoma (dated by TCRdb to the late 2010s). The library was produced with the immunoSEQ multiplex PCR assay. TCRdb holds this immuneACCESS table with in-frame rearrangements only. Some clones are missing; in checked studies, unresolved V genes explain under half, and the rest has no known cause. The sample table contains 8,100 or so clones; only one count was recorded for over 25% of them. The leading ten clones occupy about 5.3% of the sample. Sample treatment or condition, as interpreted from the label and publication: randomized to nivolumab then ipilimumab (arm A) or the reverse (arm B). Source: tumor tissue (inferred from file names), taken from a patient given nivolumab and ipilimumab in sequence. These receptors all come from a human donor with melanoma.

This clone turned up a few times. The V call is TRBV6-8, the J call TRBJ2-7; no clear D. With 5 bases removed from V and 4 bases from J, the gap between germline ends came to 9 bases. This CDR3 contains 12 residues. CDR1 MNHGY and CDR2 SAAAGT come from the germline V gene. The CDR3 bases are TGTGCCAGCAGTCTGGACGGGTACGAGCAGTACTTC. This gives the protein CASSLDGYEQYF.

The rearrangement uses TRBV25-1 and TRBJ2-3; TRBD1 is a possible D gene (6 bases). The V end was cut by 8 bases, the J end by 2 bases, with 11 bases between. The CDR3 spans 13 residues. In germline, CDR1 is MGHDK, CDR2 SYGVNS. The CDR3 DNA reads TGTGCCAGCGGAACAGGGTTCACAGATACGCAGTATTTT. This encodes CASGTGFTDTQYF.

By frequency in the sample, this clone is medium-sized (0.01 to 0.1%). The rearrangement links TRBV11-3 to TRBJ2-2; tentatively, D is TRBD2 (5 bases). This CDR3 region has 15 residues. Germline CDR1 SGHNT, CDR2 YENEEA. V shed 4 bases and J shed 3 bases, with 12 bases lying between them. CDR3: CASSSRWTHTGELFF. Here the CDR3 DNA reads TGTGCCAGCAGCTCTCGGTGGACTCACACCGGGGAGCTGTTTTTT.

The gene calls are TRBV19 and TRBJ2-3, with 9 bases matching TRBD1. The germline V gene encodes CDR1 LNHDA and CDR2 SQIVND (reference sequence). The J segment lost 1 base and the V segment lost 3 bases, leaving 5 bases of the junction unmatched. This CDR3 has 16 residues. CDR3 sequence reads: CASSMAGQGGTDTQYF. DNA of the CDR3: TGTGCCAGTAGTATGGCGGGACAGGGAGGCACAGATACGCAGTATTTT. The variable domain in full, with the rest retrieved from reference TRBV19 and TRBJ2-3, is DGGITQSPKYLFRKEGQNVTLSCEQNLNHDAMYWYRQDPGQGLRLIYYSQIVNDFQKGDIAEGYSVSREKKESFPLTVTSAQKNPTAFYLCASSMAGQGGTDTQYFGPGTRLTVL.

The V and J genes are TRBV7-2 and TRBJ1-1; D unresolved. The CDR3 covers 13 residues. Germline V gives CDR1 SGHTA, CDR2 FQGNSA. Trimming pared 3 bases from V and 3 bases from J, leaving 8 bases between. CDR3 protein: CASSFGVDTEAFF. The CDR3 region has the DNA TGTGCCAGCAGCTTTGGAGTTGACACTGAAGCTTTCTTT.

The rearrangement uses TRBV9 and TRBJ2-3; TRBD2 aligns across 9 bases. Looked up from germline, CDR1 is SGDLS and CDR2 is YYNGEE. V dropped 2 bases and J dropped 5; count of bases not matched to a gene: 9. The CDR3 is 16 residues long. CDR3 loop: CASSVSASGIIDTQYF. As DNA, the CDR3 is TGTGCCAGCAGCGTGTCGGCTAGCGGGATTATAGATACGCAGTATTTT.

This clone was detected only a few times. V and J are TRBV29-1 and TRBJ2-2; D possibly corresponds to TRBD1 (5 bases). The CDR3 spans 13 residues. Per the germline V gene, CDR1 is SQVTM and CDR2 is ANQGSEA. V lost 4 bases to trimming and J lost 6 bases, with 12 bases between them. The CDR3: CSVVGQAAGELFF. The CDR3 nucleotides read TGCAGCGTTGTGGGGCAGGCTGCCGGGGAGCTGTTTTTT.

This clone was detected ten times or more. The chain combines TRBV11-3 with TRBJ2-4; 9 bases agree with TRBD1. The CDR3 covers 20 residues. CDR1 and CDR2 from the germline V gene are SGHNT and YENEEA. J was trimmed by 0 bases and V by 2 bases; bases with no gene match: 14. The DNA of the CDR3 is TGTGCCAGCAGCTTAAGGACCAGGACGGGACAGGGTTTAGCCAAAAACATTCAGTACTTC. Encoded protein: CASSLRTRTGQGLAKNIQYF.

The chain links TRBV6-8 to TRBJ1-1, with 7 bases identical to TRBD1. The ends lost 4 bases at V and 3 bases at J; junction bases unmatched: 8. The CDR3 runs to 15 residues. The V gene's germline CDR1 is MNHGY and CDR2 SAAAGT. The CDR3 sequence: CASSSWDSLDTEAFF. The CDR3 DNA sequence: TGTGCCAGCAGTTCTTGGGACAGTCTAGACACTGAAGCTTTCTTT.

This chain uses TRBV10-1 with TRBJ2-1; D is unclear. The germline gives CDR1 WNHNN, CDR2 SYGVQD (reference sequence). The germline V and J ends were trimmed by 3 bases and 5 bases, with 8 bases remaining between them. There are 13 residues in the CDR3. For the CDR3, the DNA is TGCGCCAGCAGTGAAAGTACAGACAATGAGCAGTTCTTC. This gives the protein CASSESTDNEQFF.

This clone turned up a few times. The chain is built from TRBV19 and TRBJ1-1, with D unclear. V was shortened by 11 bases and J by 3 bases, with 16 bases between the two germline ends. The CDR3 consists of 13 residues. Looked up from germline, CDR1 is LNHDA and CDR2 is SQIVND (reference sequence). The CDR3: CALTTDHYTEAFF. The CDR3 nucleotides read TGTGCCCTCACGACGGATCACTACACTGAAGCTTTCTTT.

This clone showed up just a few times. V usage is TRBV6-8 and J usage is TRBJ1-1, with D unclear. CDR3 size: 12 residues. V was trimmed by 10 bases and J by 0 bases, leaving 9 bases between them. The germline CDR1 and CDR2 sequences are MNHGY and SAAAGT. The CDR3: CATVNMNTEAFF. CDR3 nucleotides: TGTGCCACCGTTAATATGAACACTGAAGCTTTCTTT.

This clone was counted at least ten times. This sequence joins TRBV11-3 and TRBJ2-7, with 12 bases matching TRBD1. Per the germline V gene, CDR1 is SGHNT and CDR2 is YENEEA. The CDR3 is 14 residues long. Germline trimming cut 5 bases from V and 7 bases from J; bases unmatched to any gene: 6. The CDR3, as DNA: TGTGCCAGCAGCCGGGACAGGGGGCTGGGGGAGCAGTACTTC. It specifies CASSRDRGLGEQYF.

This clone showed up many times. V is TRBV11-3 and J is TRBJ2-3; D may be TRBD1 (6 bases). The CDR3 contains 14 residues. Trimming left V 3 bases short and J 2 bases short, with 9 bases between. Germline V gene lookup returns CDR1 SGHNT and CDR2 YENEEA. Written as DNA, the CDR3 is TGTGCCAGCAGCTTCAGGGGTGCCACAGATACGCAGTATTTT. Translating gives CASSFRGATDTQYF.

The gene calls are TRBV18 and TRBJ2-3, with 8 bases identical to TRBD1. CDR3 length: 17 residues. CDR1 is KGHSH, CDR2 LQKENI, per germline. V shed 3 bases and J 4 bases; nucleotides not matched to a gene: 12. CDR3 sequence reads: CASSPSRTGTLADTQYF. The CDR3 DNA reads TGTGCCAGCTCACCCAGCCGGACAGGGACGCTTGCAGATACGCAGTATTTT.

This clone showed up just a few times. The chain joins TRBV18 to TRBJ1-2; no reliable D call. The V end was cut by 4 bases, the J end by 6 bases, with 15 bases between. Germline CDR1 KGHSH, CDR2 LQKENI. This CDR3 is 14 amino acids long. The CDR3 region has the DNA TGTGCCAGCTCACTGGGCCTGGGCCCAGATGGCTACACCTTC. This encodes CASSLGLGPDGYTF. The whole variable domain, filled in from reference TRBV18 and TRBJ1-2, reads NAGVMQNPRHLVRRRGQEARLRCSPMKGHSHVYWYRQLPEEGLKFMVYLQKENIIDESGMPKERFSAEFPKEGPSILRIQQVVRGDSAAYFCASSLGLGPDGYTFGSGTRLTVV.

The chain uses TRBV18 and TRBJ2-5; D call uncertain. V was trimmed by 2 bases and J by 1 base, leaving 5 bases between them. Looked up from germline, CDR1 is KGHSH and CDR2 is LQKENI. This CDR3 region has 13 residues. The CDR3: CASSPTSQETQYF. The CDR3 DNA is TGTGCCAGCTCACCAACCAGCCAAGAGACCCAGTACTTC.

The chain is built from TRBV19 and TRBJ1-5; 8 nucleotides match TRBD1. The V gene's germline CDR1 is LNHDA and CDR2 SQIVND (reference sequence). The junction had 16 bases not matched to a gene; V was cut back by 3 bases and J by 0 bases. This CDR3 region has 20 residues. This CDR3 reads CASSMAPRGPRLDSNQPQHF. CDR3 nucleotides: TGTGCCAGTAGTATGGCCCCCAGGGGGCCCCGTCTCGATAGCAATCAGCCCCAGCATTTT.

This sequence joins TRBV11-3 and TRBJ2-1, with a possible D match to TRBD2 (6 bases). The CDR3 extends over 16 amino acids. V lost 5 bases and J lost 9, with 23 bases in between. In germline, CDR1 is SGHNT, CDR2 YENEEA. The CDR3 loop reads CASSPEEGTRVREQFF. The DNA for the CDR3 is TGTGCCAGCAGCCCTGAGGAGGGGACCAGGGTTCGTGAGCAGTTCTTC.

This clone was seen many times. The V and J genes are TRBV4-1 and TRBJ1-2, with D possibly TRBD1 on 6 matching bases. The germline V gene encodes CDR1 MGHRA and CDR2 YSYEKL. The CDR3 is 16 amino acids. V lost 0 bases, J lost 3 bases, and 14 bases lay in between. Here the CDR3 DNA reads TGCGCCAGCAGCCAAGATCGGGGGGCATTGCACTATGGCTACACCTTC. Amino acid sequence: CASSQDRGALHYGYTF.